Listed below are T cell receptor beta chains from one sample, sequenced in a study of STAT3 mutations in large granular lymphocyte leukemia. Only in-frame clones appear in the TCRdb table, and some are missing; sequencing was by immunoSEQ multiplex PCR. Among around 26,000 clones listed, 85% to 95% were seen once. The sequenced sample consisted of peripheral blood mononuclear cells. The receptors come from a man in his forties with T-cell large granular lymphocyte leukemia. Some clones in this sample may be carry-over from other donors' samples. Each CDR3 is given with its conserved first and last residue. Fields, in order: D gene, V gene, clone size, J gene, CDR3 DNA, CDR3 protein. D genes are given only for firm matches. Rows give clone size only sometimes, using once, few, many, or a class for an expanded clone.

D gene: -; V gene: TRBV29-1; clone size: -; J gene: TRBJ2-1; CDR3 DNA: TGCAGCGTTGAAGGGACGCAGAGCTCCTACAATGAGCAGTTCTTC; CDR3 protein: CSVEGTQSSYNEQFF
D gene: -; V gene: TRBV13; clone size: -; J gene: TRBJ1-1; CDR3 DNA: TGTGCCAGCAGCTTGGGGGGGGCGAACACTGAAGCTTTCTTT; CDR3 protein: CASSLGGANTEAFF
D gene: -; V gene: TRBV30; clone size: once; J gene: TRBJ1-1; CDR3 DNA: TGTGCCTGGAGTGTACGAGGCACTGAAGCTTTCTTT; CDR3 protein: CAWSVRGTEAFF
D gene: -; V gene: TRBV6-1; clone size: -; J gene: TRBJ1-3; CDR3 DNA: TGTGCCAGCAGTGGCGGGACACGAAACACCATATATTTT; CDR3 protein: CASSGGTRNTIYF
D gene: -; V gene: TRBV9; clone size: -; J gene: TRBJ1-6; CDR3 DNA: TGTGCCAGCAGCGGCAGGAGCTCCTATAATTCACCCCTCCACTTT; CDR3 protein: CASSGRSSYNSPLHF
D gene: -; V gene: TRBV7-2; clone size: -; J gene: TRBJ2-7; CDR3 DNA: TGTGCCAGCAGCTTAGGCAAAGGGATAAGCTACGAGCAGTACTTC; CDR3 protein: CASSLGKGISYEQYF
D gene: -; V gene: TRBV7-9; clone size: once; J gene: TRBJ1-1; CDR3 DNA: TGTGCCAGCAGCATAGCAGGGCACGCGATGAACACTGAAGCTTTCTTT; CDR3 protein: CASSIAGHAMNTEAFF
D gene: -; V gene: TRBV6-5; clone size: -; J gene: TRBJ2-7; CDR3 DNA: TGTGCCAGCAGTTCCCCCCCTGGCGAGCAGTACTTC; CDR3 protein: CASSSPPGEQYF
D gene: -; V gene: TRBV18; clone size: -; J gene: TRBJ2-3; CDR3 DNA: TGTGCCAGCTCACCCCCGGGCACAGATACGCAGTATTTT; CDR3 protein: CASSPPGTDTQYF
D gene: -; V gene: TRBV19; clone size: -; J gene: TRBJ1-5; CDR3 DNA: TGTGCCAGTAGTGTCGGACACGGTAGCAATCAGCCCCAGCATTTT; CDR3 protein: CASSVGHGSNQPQHF
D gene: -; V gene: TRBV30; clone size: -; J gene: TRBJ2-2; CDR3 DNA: TGTGCCTGGAGTCGGGGTACCGGGGAGCTGTTTTTT; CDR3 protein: CAWSRGTGELFF
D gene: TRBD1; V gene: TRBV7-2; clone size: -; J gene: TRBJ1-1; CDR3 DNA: TGTGCCAGCAGTATCAGGGGGCCTGAAGCTTTCTTT; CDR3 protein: CASSIRGPEAFF
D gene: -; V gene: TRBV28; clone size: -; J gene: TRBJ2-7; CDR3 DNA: TGTGCCAGCAGTTTGGGGTATAGCGTTTCCTACGAGCAGTACTTC; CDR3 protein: CASSLGYSVSYEQYF
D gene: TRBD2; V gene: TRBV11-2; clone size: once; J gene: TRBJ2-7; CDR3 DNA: TGTGCCAGCAGCACCCGGACTAGCGGGGGTTACAACTTC; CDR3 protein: CASSTRTSGGYNF
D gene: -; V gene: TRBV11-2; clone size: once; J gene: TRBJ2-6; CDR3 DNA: TGTGCCAGCAGCTTAGACAGGGCGAACTCTGGGGCCAACGTCCTGACTTTC; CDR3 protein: CASSLDRANSGANVLTF
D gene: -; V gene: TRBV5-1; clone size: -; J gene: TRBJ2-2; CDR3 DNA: TGCGCCAGCAGCCCCGGAAGCTTTAACACCGGGGAGCTGTTTTTT; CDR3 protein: CASSPGSFNTGELFF
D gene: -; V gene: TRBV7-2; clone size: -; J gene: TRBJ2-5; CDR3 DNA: TGTGCCAGCAGCTTAGCTTGGCGACGGCAAGAGACCCAGTACTTC; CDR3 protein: CASSLAWRRQETQYF
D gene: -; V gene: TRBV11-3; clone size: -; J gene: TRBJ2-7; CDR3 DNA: TGTGCCAGCAGCCCGGGACGGGGATCCTACGAGCAGTACTTC; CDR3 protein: CASSPGRGSYEQYF
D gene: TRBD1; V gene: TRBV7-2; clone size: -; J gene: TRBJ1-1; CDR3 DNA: TGTGCCAGCAGCCCCTATAGGGTCATGGACAGGGATAACACTGAAGCTTTCTTT; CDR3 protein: CASSPYRVMDRDNTEAFF
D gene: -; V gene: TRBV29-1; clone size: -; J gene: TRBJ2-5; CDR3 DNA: TGCAGCGTCACGACAGGGAGGCAAGAGACCCAGTACTTC; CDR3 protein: CSVTTGRQETQYF
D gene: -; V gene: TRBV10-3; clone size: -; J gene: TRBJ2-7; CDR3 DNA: TGTGCCATCAGAGAGGGGAGCAGCTACGAGCAGTACTTC; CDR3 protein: CAIREGSSYEQYF
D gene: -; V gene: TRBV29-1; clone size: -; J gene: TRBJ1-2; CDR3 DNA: TGCAGCGTTGAAGAGACGGCCTATGGCTACACCTTC; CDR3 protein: CSVEETAYGYTF
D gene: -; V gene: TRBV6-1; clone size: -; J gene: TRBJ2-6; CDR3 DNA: -; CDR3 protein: CASILGGAGANVLTF
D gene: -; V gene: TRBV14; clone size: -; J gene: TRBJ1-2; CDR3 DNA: TGTGCCAGCAGCCAAGGGGAGGGACGGTATGGCTACACCTTC; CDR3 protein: CASSQGEGRYGYTF
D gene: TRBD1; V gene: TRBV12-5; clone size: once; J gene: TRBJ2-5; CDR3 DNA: TGTGCTAGTGGTTTGGAGGACAGGGCGTCCCAGTACTTC; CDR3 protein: CASGLEDRASQYF
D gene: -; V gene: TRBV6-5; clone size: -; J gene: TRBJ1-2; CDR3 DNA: TGTGCCAGCAGTTACTCAAGTGGGGGACTTAACTATGGCTACACCTTC; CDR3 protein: CASSYSSGGLNYGYTF